The T cell receptor (beta chain) described here comes from a study of cytomegalovirus exposure and HLA in healthy donors (dated by TCRdb to 2016 to 2017). Broadly, across the study: According to an earlier analysis of 587 of the donors, roughly 180 million T cells yielded some 120 million unique TCR beta sequences and approximately 300 Gb of sequence data. HLA typing included class I and class II loci at four-digit resolution. An earlier analysis of 587 of the donors used high-throughput TCR beta sequencing to judge whether each TCR beta V gene segment behaved as functional or pseudogenic. To predict cytomegalovirus infection status, the study brought together high-throughput TCR immunosequencing, statistical association of individual TCRs with disease status, and machine learning. Along with the roughly 710-subject first cohort, a separate validation cohort of over a hundred different subjects was used. On average, 235,054 unique TCR beta nucleotide sequences were sequenced per donor among 398 genotyped donors of the cohort, with 15% to 20% of those sequences being non-productive. Alongside the repertoire data, information on donor age, sex, ethnicity and CMV serostatus was compiled. An early release that covered roughly 600 HLA-typed donors contained approximately 290 gigabases of sequencing data and 85 million to 100 million unique TCR sequences. Every repertoire in the discovery cohort had been generated on one and the same sequencing platform. Using immunosequencing, the study profiled T cell repertoires from around 680 subjects and related those repertoires to cytomegalovirus serostatus. Because of strong linkage in the cohort, roughly five DR-DQ haplotypes were treated as single units for association and clustering. The number of donors typed differed by locus, with about 620-630 for A, B, C, DRB1 and DQB1, roughly 550 for DQA1, nearly 610 for DPA1, and 472 for DPB1. Rather than using new phenotypic data, the later analysis identified candidate immune exposures from TCR beta sequences and from how often those sequences occurred across donors. Of the roughly 400 genotyped donors, over 80% were placed in the genetic ancestry cluster associated with self-reported Caucasian donors. The aim of the study was to test whether cataloging public T cell receptors could identify signatures of past pathogen exposure. In a later genetic analysis, genome-wide SNP genotypes for about 65% of the roughly 670 donors were used, and that subset was treated as a discovery cohort. In a later analysis, previously published TCR beta repertoires from 550 to 700 donors were re-analyzed and high-resolution HLA genotyping was added so that TCR occurrence patterns could be studied. Here is what the overall study found, with its caveats: HLA typing was unavailable for some donors at each locus, so association tests used only the typed subset. Several of the top co-occurrence clusters appeared to be linked to parvovirus B19, influenza, CMV and Epstein-Barr virus, according to a later analysis. Some IMGT-functional V segments, including TRBV6-2 and TRBV6-3, could not be distinguished by the 87-base-pair reads and were therefore excluded. In a later genetic analysis, fewer N-insertions in productive TCRs were reported among donors in an Asian-associated ancestry cluster than the roughly 700-donor mean. For the cohort, immune exposure information was limited to CMV serostatus. A few of the identified cytomegalovirus-associated TCR beta chains were confirmed in vitro to be specific for cytomegalovirus antigens. Presence/absence analyses assumed roughly uniform sequencing depth across donors, an assumption that may not hold. Most TCR sequences were seen in very few donors, while some public TCRs were found in many individuals. Cytomegalovirus status was reported to be diagnosed by the classifier with high specificity and sensitivity in both the original and validation cohorts. Linkage disequilibrium might explain the correlated functional status among segregating V segments, but an unknown experimental factor could not be ruled out. The authors suggested that the approach could potentially be generalized to other disease states and immunological phenotypes. At a false discovery rate of 0.05, a later analysis linked 16,000 or so TCR beta sequences to specific HLA alleles. In an earlier analysis of some 500 of the donors, most TCR beta V segments were observed in productive rearrangements about 87% or about 30% of the time, broadly matching IMGT annotations. A total of 150 to 200 TCR beta chains were listed by the study as associated with cytomegalovirus. In a later analysis, HLA-associated TCR beta chains showed more clonal expansion and lower generation probabilities than non-associated chains that were equally common. In a later analysis, TCR association rates were found to vary across HLA loci, with the most associated TCRs seen for DRB1 alleles and the fewest for HLA-C alleles. A cluster of highly shared sequence variants was judged likely to be a technical artifact of the sequencing pipeline. A further reported finding was that TCR beta sequences accurately predicted the HLA-A and HLA-B alleles for most subjects in the first cohort. A later analysis found that most CMV-associated TCR beta chains appeared HLA-restricted, with HLA associations seemingly driven largely by CMV exposure. Assigning TCR associations to individual alleles was difficult when HLA alleles, especially DR and DQ, strongly co-occurred. In a later genetic analysis, a missense DCLRE1C variant was associated with V-gene and J-gene trimming of TCR beta chains, and the association was replicated in an independent cohort. The earlier analysis of approximately 540 of the donors excluded fewer than 20 rarely observed V segments, including chromosome 9 orphons, because counts were too low. In this cohort, only TCR beta chains were sequenced, and detectable features were limited by the absence of alpha or paired-chain data.

Library preparation was by the immunoSEQ multiplex PCR assay. A mixture of 60 forward primers for TCR Vbeta segments and 13 reverse primers for TCR Jbeta segments was used in the multiplex PCR. A multiplex PCR assay on genomic DNA amplified the CDR3 region of rearranged TCR beta genes. The amplified TCR beta libraries were sequenced on the Illumina HiSeq System as 87-base-pair reads. From the authors' description of their analysis: In a later analysis, tens of millions of unique TCR beta chains were counted across the roughly 670 repertoires, and around 10 million of these chains were shared by at least two donors. Raw reads were error-corrected and collapsed into unique sequences with a nearest-neighbor algorithm that merged closely related sequences to remove PCR and sequencing errors. Alignment of CDR3 sequences to IMGT reference sequences was used to assign V, D and J gene segments. For a sequence to be retained, a match of at least six nucleotides to both a V gene segment and a J gene segment was required. Rearrangements were called productive when the CDR3 lacked stop codons and stayed in frame with V and J; all others were non-productive. Following IMGT convention, CDR3 was defined as the stretch from the second conserved V-encoded cysteine up to the conserved J-encoded phenylalanine. In an earlier analysis of around 570 of the donors, sequences lacking an unambiguous match to a single V gene segment were excluded. In an earlier analysis of a few hundred of the donors, V segments were called functional above 56.7% productive rearrangements and were called segregating when the between-donor standard deviation exceeded 5%. A statistical classification framework was developed to diagnose cytomegalovirus status using the catalog of TCR beta chain sequences. A later analysis assigned V and J genes by comparing TCR nucleotide sequences with IMGT/GENE-DB human TR gene sequences. Using the TCRdist pipeline, a later analysis assigned CDR3 sequences along with most-parsimonious VDJ recombination scenarios. In a later analysis, each TCR beta chain was defined by its CDR3 amino acid sequence together with its V-gene family, and reads without a unique V-gene family were excluded. To address suspected cross-contamination and a sequencing artifact, a later analysis removed roughly 640 highly shared, low-generation-probability nucleotide sequences. A later analysis calculated a clonal expansion index for each public chain from normalized within-repertoire ranks of inferred template counts. Generation probabilities in a later analysis came from a VDJ recombination model fitted to out-of-frame rearrangements, and those results were checked against IGoR. A later analysis scored TCR-TCR, TCR-HLA and TCR-CMV co-occurrence with hypergeometric tests, applying a repertoire-size bias correction to TCR pairs. A later analysis estimated false discovery rates by permuting HLA or CMV assignments 20 times. In a later analysis, co-occurring TCRs were grouped using DBSCAN, with TCRdist sequence similarity added in when clustering inside HLA-allele-positive subsets. Co-occurrence clustering excluded repertoires with fewer than 30,000 or more than 120,000 public chains, plus five with anomalous nucleotide sharing. TCRdb took this table from immuneACCESS and kept in-frame rearrangements with V and J called. Such tables lack part of the clones; where checked against another copy, unresolved V genes explain under half of the gap, and the rest is unexplained. V and J calls and clone size come straight from that table; D and trimming were deduced from the DNA. Across this sample there are some 140,000 clones, with approximately 10% seen only once. The ten largest make up roughly 7.2% of the sample.

CDR1 and CDR2, per the germline V gene, are SGHDT and YYEEEE. Its CDR3 holds 14 amino acids, cysteine through phenylalanine. The only DNA kept is the CDR3, 42 bases in frame from the first base. From V the trimming removes 4 bases and from J it removes 3 bases, while the gene matches leave 6 bases of the junction unaccounted for. This clone was seen a handful of times. Its antigen target is currently unknown. Nothing much larger sits one base from this clone, and base qualities are not available. In total, fewer than 750 healthy bone marrow donors made up the cohort. At the time of sampling, all cohort members were nominally healthy, though unrecorded immune exposures were likely present. The donor was CMV seropositive and belonged to the group of 250 to 300 seropositive cohort members. Each donor provided a peripheral blood sample, and peripheral blood mononuclear cells were used for TCR beta sequencing. Genomic DNA extraction from the blood cell samples was performed with the Qiagen DNeasy Blood Extraction Kit.

The sequenced material came from PBMCs. The sequence was obtained from a woman aged 40 to 50 in good health and CMV-seropositive. This chain is built from TRBV5-6 and TRBJ1-1, with 7 central nucleotides matching TRBD1. The base sequence is TGTGCCAGCAGCCCGGGACAGAGCTACACTGAAGCTTTCTTT. Its amino acids are CASSPGQSYTEAFF.